The rows below give T cell receptor beta chains drawn from one sample of a study of T cell responses to AZD1222 COVID-19 vaccine. The method was immunoSEQ multiplex PCR; TCRdb's version includes in-frame clones alone and lacks a portion of them. The sample includes fewer than 150,000 clones, 90% seen only once; the top ten take roughly 3.1%. This specimen was peripheral blood, taken on day 0 of AZD1222 vaccination. The receptors shown here come from an adult in good health. Both conserved end residues are part of each CDR3. D genes are given only for firm matches. A clone size is listed for some rows: how often the clone was seen (once, few, many), or a class if it is expanded.

abundance: -
d_gene: TRBD1
v_gene: TRBV20-1
j_gene: TRBJ1-5
CDR3aa: CSASSGQVGQPQHF
CDR3nt: TGCAGTGCTAGTTCCGGACAGGTCGGTCAGCCCCAGCATTTT

abundance: -
d_gene: TRBD1
v_gene: TRBV19
j_gene: TRBJ1-4
CDR3aa: CASTPALTGEKLFF
CDR3nt: TGTGCCAGTACGCCCGCCTTGACAGGGGAAAAACTGTTTTTT

abundance: -
d_gene: TRBD1
v_gene: TRBV6-5
j_gene: TRBJ2-7
CDR3aa: CASSSPGQGLYEQYF
CDR3nt: TGTGCCAGCAGTTCACCGGGACAGGGCCTCTACGAGCAGTACTTC

abundance: -
d_gene: -
v_gene: TRBV2
j_gene: TRBJ1-1
CDR3aa: CARMTGNTEAFF
CDR3nt: TGTGCCCGTATGACAGGGAACACTGAAGCTTTCTTT

abundance: -
d_gene: TRBD1
v_gene: TRBV11-2
j_gene: TRBJ1-1
CDR3aa: CASSSGTGLPREAEAFF
CDR3nt: TGTGCCAGCAGCTCCGGGACAGGTCTCCCCCGGGAAGCTGAAGCTTTCTTT

abundance: -
d_gene: TRBD1
v_gene: TRBV18
j_gene: TRBJ1-1
CDR3aa: CASSPETGSVTEAFF
CDR3nt: TGTGCCAGCTCACCGGAGACAGGGAGTGTCACTGAAGCTTTCTTT

abundance: -
d_gene: -
v_gene: TRBV7-9
j_gene: TRBJ1-2
CDR3aa: CASSERGGNYGYTF
CDR3nt: TGTGCCAGCAGCGAGAGGGGAGGTAACTATGGCTACACCTTC

abundance: -
d_gene: -
v_gene: TRBV6-4
j_gene: TRBJ1-5
CDR3aa: CASSDEGAGPMLLGNQPQHF
CDR3nt: TGTGCCAGCAGTGACGAGGGCGCAGGGCCGATGCTTCTGGGCAATCAGCCCCAGCATTTT

abundance: -
d_gene: -
v_gene: TRBV6-2/TRBV6-3
j_gene: TRBJ1-5
CDR3aa: CASSSTRRNQPQHF
CDR3nt: TGTGCCAGCAGCTCTACCCGCCGAAATCAGCCCCAGCATTTT

abundance: -
d_gene: -
v_gene: TRBV3-1/TRBV3-2
j_gene: TRBJ1-6
CDR3aa: CASSQDVGALHF
CDR3nt: TGTGCCAGCAGCCAAGATGTGGGCGCACTCCACTTT

abundance: once
d_gene: -
v_gene: TRBV9
j_gene: TRBJ1-2
CDR3aa: CASSENSQSYGYTF
CDR3nt: TGTGCCAGCAGCGAAAACAGCCAGTCCTATGGCTACACCTTC

abundance: -
d_gene: -
v_gene: TRBV18
j_gene: TRBJ2-1
CDR3aa: CASSPWEGANNEQFF
CDR3nt: TGTGCCAGCTCACCATGGGAAGGGGCAAACAATGAGCAGTTCTTC

abundance: -
d_gene: -
v_gene: TRBV27
j_gene: TRBJ2-3
CDR3aa: CASSTMGFGGDTDTQYF
CDR3nt: TGTGCCAGCAGTACTATGGGTTTCGGGGGAGACACAGATACGCAGTATTTT

abundance: -
d_gene: -
v_gene: TRBV24-1
j_gene: TRBJ1-2
CDR3aa: CATSDLYYGYTF
CDR3nt: TGTGCCACCAGTGATTTGTACTATGGCTACACCTTC

abundance: -
d_gene: TRBD1
v_gene: TRBV7-7
j_gene: TRBJ1-3
CDR3aa: CASSAGQGAGNTIYF
CDR3nt: TGTGCTAGCAGCGCGGGACAGGGGGCCGGAAACACCATATATTTT

abundance: -
d_gene: TRBD2
v_gene: TRBV2
j_gene: TRBJ2-1
CDR3aa: CASTGTSGRDNEQFF
CDR3nt: TGTGCCAGCACGGGGACTAGCGGGAGGGACAATGAGCAGTTCTTC

abundance: -
d_gene: -
v_gene: TRBV9
j_gene: TRBJ1-1
CDR3aa: CASSVGGGREAFF
CDR3nt: TGTGCCAGCAGCGTTGGAGGGGGACGAGAAGCTTTCTTT

abundance: -
d_gene: -
v_gene: TRBV7-9
j_gene: TRBJ2-7
CDR3aa: CASSPGGLSYEQYF
CDR3nt: TGTGCCAGCAGCCCCGGGGGCCTCTCCTATGAGCAGTACTTC

abundance: -
d_gene: -
v_gene: TRBV7-2
j_gene: TRBJ2-7
CDR3aa: CASSFTGTYEQYF
CDR3nt: TGTGCCAGCAGCTTCACAGGGACCTACGAGCAGTACTTC

abundance: -
d_gene: -
v_gene: TRBV30
j_gene: TRBJ2-1
CDR3aa: CAWSVSGTSYNEQFF
CDR3nt: TGTGCCTGGAGTGTATCAGGTACCTCCTACAATGAGCAGTTCTTC

abundance: -
d_gene: TRBD1
v_gene: TRBV2
j_gene: TRBJ2-7
CDR3aa: CASSEARGQGTSEQYF
CDR3nt: TGTGCCAGCAGTGAAGCGCGGGGACAGGGCACGAGCGAGCAGTACTTC

abundance: -
d_gene: -
v_gene: TRBV5-4
j_gene: TRBJ2-3
CDR3aa: CASSSPGDITDTQYF
CDR3nt: TGTGCCAGCAGCTCACCGGGGGATATCACAGATACGCAGTATTTT

abundance: -
d_gene: -
v_gene: TRBV7-2
j_gene: TRBJ1-4
CDR3aa: CASSPDWYEKLFF
CDR3nt: TGTGCCAGCAGCCCAGACTGGTATGAAAAACTGTTTTTT

abundance: -
d_gene: -
v_gene: TRBV18
j_gene: TRBJ2-7
CDR3aa: CASSPETGSYEQYF
CDR3nt: TGTGCCAGCTCACCAGAGACTGGCTCCTACGAGCAGTACTTC

abundance: -
d_gene: -
v_gene: TRBV3-1/TRBV3-2
j_gene: TRBJ1-3
CDR3aa: CVLKQGCVGNTIYF
CDR3nt: TGTGTCTTAAAGCAGGGTTGTGTTGGAAACACCATATATTTT

abundance: -
d_gene: TRBD2
v_gene: TRBV5-1
j_gene: TRBJ2-7
CDR3aa: CASSFMSLAVPYEQYF
CDR3nt: TGCGCCAGCAGCTTCATGAGCCTAGCGGTCCCTTACGAGCAGTACTTC

abundance: -
d_gene: -
v_gene: TRBV5-1
j_gene: TRBJ2-2
CDR3aa: CASSLSVAGELFF
CDR3nt: TGCGCCAGCAGCTTGTCCGTAGCCGGGGAGCTGTTTTTT

abundance: -
d_gene: TRBD1
v_gene: TRBV12-5
j_gene: TRBJ1-5
CDR3aa: CASGGPGTGVQPQHF
CDR3nt: TGTGCTAGTGGTGGCCCAGGGACAGGGGTTCAGCCCCAGCATTTT

abundance: -
d_gene: TRBD2
v_gene: TRBV5-4
j_gene: TRBJ2-1
CDR3aa: CASSSTPPGLAGRNEQFF
CDR3nt: TGTGCCAGCAGCTCAACGCCACCGGGACTAGCGGGACGGAATGAGCAGTTCTTC

abundance: -
d_gene: -
v_gene: TRBV25-1
j_gene: TRBJ1-2
CDR3aa: CASSELRRAGYTF
CDR3nt: TGTGCCAGCAGTGAATTACGGAGGGCTGGCTACACCTTC

abundance: -
d_gene: -
v_gene: TRBV5-1
j_gene: TRBJ1-4
CDR3aa: CASSLAGWGTNEKLFF
CDR3nt: TGCGCCAGCAGCTTGGCAGGGTGGGGCACTAATGAAAAACTGTTTTTT

abundance: -
d_gene: TRBD2
v_gene: TRBV3-1/TRBV3-2
j_gene: TRBJ2-3
CDR3aa: CASSLLAVTDTQYF
CDR3nt: TGTGCCAGCAGCCTACTAGCGGTTACAGATACGCAGTATTTT